A selection of T cell receptor beta chains follows, all from one sample in a study of blood T cell repertoires in COVID-19. Some clones are missing from TCRdb's copy, which holds only in-frame ones; the method was immunoSEQ multiplex PCR. The sample records about 190,000 clones, 85% being singletons. The source material was peripheral blood. The receptor set was obtained from an elderly woman with acute or convalescent COVID-19. Each CDR3 is given with its conserved first and last residue. A D gene is named only where the DNA matches it firmly. Clone size appears in some rows only: once, few, many, or a class for an expanded clone.

d_gene,v_gene,len,abundance,j_gene,CDR3aa,CDR3nt
NA,TRBV21-1,14,NA,TRBJ2-2,CATKGQLNTGELFF,TGTGCCACCAAGGGACAGCTGAACACCGGGGAGCTGTTTTTT
TRBD1,TRBV11-2,17,once,TRBJ2-3,CASSFDWGQLTTDTQYF,TGTGCCAGCAGCTTTGATTGGGGACAGCTTACCACAGATACGCAGTATTTT
NA,TRBV7-2,12,NA,TRBJ2-7,CASSFTTYEQYF,TGTGCCAGCAGCTTCACTACCTACGAGCAGTACTTC
NA,TRBV14,16,NA,TRBJ1-2,CASSQLDRGPNYGYTF,TGTGCCAGCAGCCAACTCGACCGAGGGCCTAACTATGGCTACACCTTC
NA,TRBV28,13,NA,TRBJ1-1,CASSLQKTMLAFF,TGTGCCAGCAGTTTACAGAAGACAATGTTAGCTTTCTTT
NA,TRBV6-5,13,NA,TRBJ2-5,CASRQLLQETQYF,TGTGCCAGCAGACAACTACTTCAAGAGACCCAGTACTTC
TRBD2,TRBV29-1,15,NA,TRBJ2-5,CSVGGTSGVQETQYF,TGCAGCGTTGGGGGGACTAGCGGGGTTCAAGAGACCCAGTACTTC
TRBD2,TRBV7-6,15,NA,TRBJ2-7,CASSSTSGRSYEQYF,TGTGCCAGCAGCTCCACTAGCGGGAGGTCCTACGAGCAGTACTTC
TRBD2,TRBV11-2,15,NA,TRBJ2-3,CASSLRRLAGDTQYF,TGTGCCAGCAGCTTAAGGAGACTAGCGGGTGATACGCAGTATTTT
NA,TRBV18,14,NA,TRBJ2-7,CASSGWTETYEQYF,TGTGCCAGCTCAGGATGGACAGAGACCTACGAGCAGTACTTC
TRBD1,TRBV5-1,14,NA,TRBJ1-4,CASSSQGAGGKLFF,TGCGCCAGCAGCTCACAGGGGGCAGGTGGAAAACTGTTTTTT
TRBD2,TRBV28,14,NA,TRBJ2-1,CASSFPMGRVRKFF,TGTGCCAGCAGTTTCCCCATGGGGAGGGTGCGTAAGTTCTTC
NA,TRBV5-1,14,NA,TRBJ1-1,CASSLAVLNTEAFF,TGCGCCAGCAGCTTGGCTGTTCTGAACACTGAAGCTTTCTTT
TRBD1,TRBV30,20,NA,TRBJ1-3,CAWSREGQGFSYPSGNTIYF,TGTGCCTGGAGCAGAGAGGGACAGGGTTTCTCATACCCATCTGGAAACACCATATATTTT
NA,TRBV7-9,15,NA,TRBJ2-1,CASSSKPSGWSEQFF,TGTGCCAGCAGCTCCAAACCCTCAGGGTGGAGTGAGCAGTTCTTC
NA,TRBV15,16,NA,TRBJ1-3,CATSITLPGQGSVIYF,TGTGCCACCAGCATAACTCTCCCGGGACAAGGCTCCGTGATATATTTT
NA,TRBV28,15,NA,TRBJ2-5,CASSSPPSFGETQYF,TGTGCCAGCAGTTCCCCCCCTAGCTTCGGCGAGACCCAGTACTTC
TRBD2,TRBV5-4,14,NA,TRBJ2-1,CASSSPGGSNEQFF,TGTGCCAGCAGCTCCCCGGGCGGGAGCAATGAGCAGTTCTTC
NA,TRBV19,14,NA,TRBJ1-1,CASMPAPGNTEAFF,TGTGCCAGTATGCCCGCGCCAGGGAACACTGAAGCTTTCTTT
NA,TRBV19,15,NA,TRBJ1-1,CASRIRGPVNTEAFF,TGTGCCAGTAGAATCCGCGGGCCAGTGAACACTGAAGCTTTCTTT
NA,TRBV2,13,NA,TRBJ1-6,CASSPASNSPLHF,TGTGCCAGCAGTCCTGCGTCTAATTCACCCCTCCACTTT
NA,TRBV7-2,15,NA,TRBJ2-1,CASSVQTQTYNEQFF,TGTGCCAGCAGCGTCCAGACTCAAACCTACAATGAGCAGTTCTTC
NA,TRBV2,15,NA,TRBJ1-3,CASSGEWGRGNTIYF,TGTGCCAGCAGTGGAGAGTGGGGGCGTGGAAACACCATATATTTT
TRBD1,TRBV19,16,NA,TRBJ1-3,CASSPSPDRTGNTIYF,TGTGCCAGTAGTCCCTCCCCGGACAGGACTGGAAACACCATATATTTT
NA,TRBV5-8,12,once,TRBJ2-5,CASSFPQETQYF,TGTGCCAGCAGCTTCCCACAAGAGACCCAGTACTTC
TRBD2,TRBV6-6,15,NA,TRBJ2-1,CASSYLAGAYNEQFF,TGTGCCAGCAGTTACCTAGCGGGGGCATACAATGAGCAGTTCTTC
TRBD1,TRBV19,15,NA,TRBJ2-7,CASRSSGQVYGEQYF,TGTGCCAGTAGAAGTTCGGGACAGGTATATGGCGAGCAGTACTTC